This paragraph covers one TCR beta chain sequence. The V end lost 4 bases, the J end lost 5 bases, and 13 bases lay between the germline ends. CDR1 and CDR2 from the germline V gene are SGHNT and YYREEE (reference sequence). This CDR3 comprises 14 residues. The data originate from a study of cytomegalovirus exposure and HLA in healthy donors. Across the whole study: Later analysis reported that the 130 or so validation repertoires shared the platform of the roughly 710 first-cohort repertoires.

Separation from the roughly 670-subject first cohort characterized the 120-subject validation cohort, to which the donors belonged. TCRdb's table, derived via immunoSEQ multiplex PCR, lists solely in-frame clones and lacks some. This sample has under 250,000 clones; about nine tenths occur once, and the top ten carry 1.1%. The sequence derives from a woman aged 18-29 years in good health and CMV-seronegative. The J gene is TRBJ1-5, the V gene TRBV5-4; TRBD1 might be the D (5 bases). What was sequenced was PBMCs. Here the CDR3 reads CASSRTGSDQPQHF. DNA for the CDR3: TGTGCCAGCAGCCGAACAGGTTCGGATCAGCCCCAGCATTTT.